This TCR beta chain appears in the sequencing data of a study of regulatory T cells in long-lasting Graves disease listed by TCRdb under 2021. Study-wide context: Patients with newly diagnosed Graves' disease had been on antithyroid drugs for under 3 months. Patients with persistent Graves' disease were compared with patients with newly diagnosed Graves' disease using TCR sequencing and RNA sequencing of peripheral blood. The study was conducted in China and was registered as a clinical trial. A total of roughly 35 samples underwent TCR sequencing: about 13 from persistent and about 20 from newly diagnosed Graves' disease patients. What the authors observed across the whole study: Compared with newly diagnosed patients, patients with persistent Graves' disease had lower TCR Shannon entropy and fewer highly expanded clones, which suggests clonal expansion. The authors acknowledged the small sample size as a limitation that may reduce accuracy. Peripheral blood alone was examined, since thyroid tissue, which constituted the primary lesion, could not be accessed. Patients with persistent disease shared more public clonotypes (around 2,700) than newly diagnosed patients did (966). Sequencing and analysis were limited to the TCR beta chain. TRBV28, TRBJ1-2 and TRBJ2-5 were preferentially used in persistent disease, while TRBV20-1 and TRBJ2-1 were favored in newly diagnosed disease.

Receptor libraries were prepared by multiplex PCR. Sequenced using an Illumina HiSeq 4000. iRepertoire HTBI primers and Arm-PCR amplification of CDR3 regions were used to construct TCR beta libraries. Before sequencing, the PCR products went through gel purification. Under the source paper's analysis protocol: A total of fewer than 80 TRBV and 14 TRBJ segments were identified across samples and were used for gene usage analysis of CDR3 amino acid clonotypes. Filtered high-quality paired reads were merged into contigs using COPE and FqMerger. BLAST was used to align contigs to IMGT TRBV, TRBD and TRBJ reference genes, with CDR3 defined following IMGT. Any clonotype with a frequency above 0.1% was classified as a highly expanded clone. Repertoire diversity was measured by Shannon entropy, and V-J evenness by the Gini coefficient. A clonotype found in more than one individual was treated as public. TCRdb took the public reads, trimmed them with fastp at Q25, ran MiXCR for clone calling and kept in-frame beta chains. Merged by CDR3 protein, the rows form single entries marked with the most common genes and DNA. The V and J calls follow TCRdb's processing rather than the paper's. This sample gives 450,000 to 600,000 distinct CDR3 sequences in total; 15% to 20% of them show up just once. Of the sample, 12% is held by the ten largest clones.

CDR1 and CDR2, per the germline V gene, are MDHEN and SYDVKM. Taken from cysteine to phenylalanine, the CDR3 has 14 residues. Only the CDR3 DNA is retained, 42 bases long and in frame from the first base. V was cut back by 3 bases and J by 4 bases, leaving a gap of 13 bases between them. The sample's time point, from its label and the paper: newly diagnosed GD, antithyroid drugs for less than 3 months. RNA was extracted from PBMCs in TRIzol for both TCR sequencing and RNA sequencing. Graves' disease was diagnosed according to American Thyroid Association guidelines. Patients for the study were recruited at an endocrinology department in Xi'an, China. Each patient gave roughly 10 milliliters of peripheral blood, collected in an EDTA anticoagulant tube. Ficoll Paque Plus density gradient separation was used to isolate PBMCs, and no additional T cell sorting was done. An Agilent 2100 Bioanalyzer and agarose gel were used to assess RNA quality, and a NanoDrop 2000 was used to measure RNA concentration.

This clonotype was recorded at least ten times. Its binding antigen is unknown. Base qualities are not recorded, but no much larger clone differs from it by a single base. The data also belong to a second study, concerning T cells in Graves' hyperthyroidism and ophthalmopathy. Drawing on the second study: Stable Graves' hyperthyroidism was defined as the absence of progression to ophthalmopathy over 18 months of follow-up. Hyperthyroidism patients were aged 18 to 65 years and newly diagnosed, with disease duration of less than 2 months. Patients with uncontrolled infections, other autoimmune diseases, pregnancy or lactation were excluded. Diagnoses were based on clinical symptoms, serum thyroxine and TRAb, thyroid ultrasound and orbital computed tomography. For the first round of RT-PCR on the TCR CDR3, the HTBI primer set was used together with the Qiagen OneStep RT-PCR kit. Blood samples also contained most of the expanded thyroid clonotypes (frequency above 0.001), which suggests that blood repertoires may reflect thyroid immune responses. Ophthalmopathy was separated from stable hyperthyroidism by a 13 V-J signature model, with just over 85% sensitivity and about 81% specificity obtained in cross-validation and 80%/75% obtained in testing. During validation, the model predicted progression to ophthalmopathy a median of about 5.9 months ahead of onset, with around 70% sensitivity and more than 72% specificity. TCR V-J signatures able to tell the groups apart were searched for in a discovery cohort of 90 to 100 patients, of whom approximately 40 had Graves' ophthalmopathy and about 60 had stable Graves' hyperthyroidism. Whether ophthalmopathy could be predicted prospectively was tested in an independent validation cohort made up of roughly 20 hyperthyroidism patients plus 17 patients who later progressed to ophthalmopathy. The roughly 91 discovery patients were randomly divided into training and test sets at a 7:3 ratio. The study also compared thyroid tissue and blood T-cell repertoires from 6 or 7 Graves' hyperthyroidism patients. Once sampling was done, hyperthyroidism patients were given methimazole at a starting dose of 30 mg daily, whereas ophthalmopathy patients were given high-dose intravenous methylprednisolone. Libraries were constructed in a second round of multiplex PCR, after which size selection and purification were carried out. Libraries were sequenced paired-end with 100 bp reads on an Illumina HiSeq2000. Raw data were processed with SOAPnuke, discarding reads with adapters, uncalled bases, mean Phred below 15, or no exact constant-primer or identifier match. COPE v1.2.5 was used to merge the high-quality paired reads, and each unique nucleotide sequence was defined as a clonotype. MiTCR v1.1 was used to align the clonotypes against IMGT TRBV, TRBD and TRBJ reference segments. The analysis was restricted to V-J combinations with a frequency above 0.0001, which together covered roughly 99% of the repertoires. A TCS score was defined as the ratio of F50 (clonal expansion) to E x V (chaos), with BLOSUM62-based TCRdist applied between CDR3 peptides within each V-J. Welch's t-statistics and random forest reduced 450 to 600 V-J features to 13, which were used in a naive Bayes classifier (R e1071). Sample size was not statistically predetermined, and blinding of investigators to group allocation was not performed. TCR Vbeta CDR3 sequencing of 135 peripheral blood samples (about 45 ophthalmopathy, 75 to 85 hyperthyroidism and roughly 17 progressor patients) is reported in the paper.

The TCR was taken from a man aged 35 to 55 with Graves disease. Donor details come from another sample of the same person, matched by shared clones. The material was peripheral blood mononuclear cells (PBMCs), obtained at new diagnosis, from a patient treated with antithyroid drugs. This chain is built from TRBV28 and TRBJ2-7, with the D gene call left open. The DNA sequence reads TGTGCCAGCAGTTTGGGTCAGCTTAGATACGAGCAGTACTTC. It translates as CASSLGQLRYEQYF. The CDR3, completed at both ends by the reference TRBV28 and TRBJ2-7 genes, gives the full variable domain DVKVTQSSRYLVKRTGEKVFLECVQDMDHENMFWYRQDPGLGLRLIYFSYDVKMKEKGDIPEGYSVSREKKERFSLILESASTNQTSMYLCASSLGQLRYEQYFGPGTRLTVT.